Listed below are T cell receptor beta chains from one sample, sequenced in a study of human T cells and chemical hapten exposure. TCRdb reprocessed the RACE reads with MiXCR, giving one entry per CDR3 protein. The table has a few hundred thousand distinct CDR3 sequences, about 4.4% seen once; the top ten hold approximately 2.5%. This sample comprised whole blood, obtained in connection with sensitization to the hapten diphenylcyclopropenone (DPC). The source of these receptors is a woman aged 50 to 60 with alopecia areata. Some clones in this sample may be carry-over from other donors' samples. Each CDR3 is given with its conserved first and last residue. The D gene is left open where the match is weak. Not all rows give a size; the values are once, few, many and, for expanded clones, a class.

many	TRBV20-1	TRBJ1-1	NA	CSARDLRLGTEAFF	TGCAGTGCTAGAGACCTGCGATTAGGCACTGAAGCTTTCTTT
many	TRBV9	TRBJ2-1	NA	CASSVSGGKQFF	TGTGCCAGCAGCGTATCCGGGGGCAAGCAGTTCTTC
NA	TRBV29-1	TRBJ1-1	TRBD1	CSVGWTGDSEAFF	TGCAGCGTTGGGTGGACAGGGGATTCTGAAGCTTTCTTT
NA	TRBV7-9	TRBJ2-7	NA	CASSPSVLPHEQYF	TGTGCCAGCAGCCCCTCGGTCCTCCCCCACGAGCAGTACTTC
few	TRBV7-2	TRBJ2-3	NA	CASTQWGTDTQYF	TGTGCCAGCACCCAGTGGGGCACAGATACGCAGTATTTT
NA	TRBV11-2	TRBJ1-1	TRBD1	CAGSLGPGQGARGTEAFF	TGTGCCGGCAGCTTAGGTCCGGGACAGGGGGCTCGAGGCACTGAAGCTTTCTTT
many	TRBV25-1	TRBJ2-1	TRBD2	CASSGLAGVDNEQFF	TGTGCCAGCAGTGGACTAGCGGGAGTGGACAATGAGCAGTTCTTC
NA	TRBV2	TRBJ2-1	TRBD1	CASRTGTGGVDLSYNEQFF	TGTGCCAGCAGGACCGGGACAGGGGGCGTAGATTTATCCTACAATGAGCAGTTCTTC
few	TRBV10-3	TRBJ2-5	TRBD2	CAISESTSAGGDRETQYF	TGTGCCATCAGTGAGTCGACTTCAGCGGGAGGGGACCGGGAGACCCAGTACTTC
NA	TRBV12-3/TRBV12-4	TRBJ1-2	NA	CASSPGLGYGYNF	TGTGCCAGCAGTCCTGGGCTAGGTTATGGCTACAACTTC
few	TRBV2	TRBJ2-1	NA	CASSRKGDSYNEQFF	TGTGCCAGCAGTCGAAAGGGGGATTCCTACAATGAGCAGTTCTTC
many	TRBV27	TRBJ2-7	NA	CAPGGRGAQYF	TGTGCCCCCGGGGGGCGAGGAGCGCAGTACTTC
few	TRBV25-1	TRBJ1-1	TRBD1	CASSDQTGDNTEAFF	TGTGCCAGCAGTGACCAGACAGGGGATAACACTGAAGCTTTCTTT
many	TRBV29-1	TRBJ2-5	NA	CSVREETQYF	TGCAGCGTCCGCGAAGAGACCCAGTACTTC
many	TRBV12-3/TRBV12-4	TRBJ2-6	NA	CASTPGRLLSGANVLTF	TGTGCCAGCACTCCGGGACGGTTACTCTCTGGGGCCAACGTCCTGACTTTC
NA	TRBV6-6	TRBJ1-5	NA	CASSPFTSPGGQPQHF	TGTGCCAGCAGTCCCTTCACAAGCCCAGGAGGTCAGCCCCAGCATTTT
many	TRBV20-1	TRBJ2-3	NA	CSASVLVDADTQYF	TGCAGTGCTAGTGTCCTGGTGGATGCAGATACGCAGTATTTT
NA	TRBV3-1	TRBJ2-2	NA	CASSQGGLNTGELFF	TGTGCCAGCAGCCAAGGGGGTTTGAACACCGGGGAGCTGTTTTTT
many	TRBV5-5	TRBJ2-1	TRBD2	CASSTGTSGRAGNEQFF	TGTGCCAGCAGTACCGGGACTAGCGGGAGGGCCGGGAATGAGCAGTTCTTC
NA	TRBV12-3/TRBV12-4	TRBJ2-5	NA	CASSLGARQETQYF	TGTGCCAGCAGTTTAGGAGCCAGGCAAGAGACCCAGTACTTC
many	TRBV4-2	TRBJ2-7	NA	CASSPAMGTSSSYEQYF	TGTGCCAGCAGCCCGGCGATGGGGACTTCCAGCTCCTACGAGCAGTACTTC
many	TRBV2	TRBJ1-2	NA	CASSSDSYGYTF	TGTGCCAGCAGTTCCGACAGCTATGGCTACACCTTC
many	TRBV29-1	TRBJ1-1	NA	CSVAAGPGTEAFF	TGCAGCGTTGCTGCGGGCCCGGGCACTGAAGCTTTCTTT
many	TRBV20-1	TRBJ1-4	NA	CSARDYGSANEKLFF	TGCAGTGCTAGAGATTACGGGTCGGCTAATGAAAAACTGTTTTTT
many	TRBV6-5	TRBJ2-5	TRBD1	CASSYDPYRGLDETQYF	TGTGCCAGCAGTTACGATCCCTACAGGGGGCTGGACGAGACCCAGTACTTC
many	TRBV29-1	TRBJ1-2	NA	CSVGSTGSKDGYTF	TGCAGCGTTGGGAGTACAGGGAGTAAGGATGGCTACACCTTC
few	TRBV9	TRBJ2-5	TRBD2	CASSVGGGGETQYF	TGTGCCAGCAGCGTAGGCGGGGGGGGAGAGACCCAGTACTTC
many	TRBV7-9	TRBJ1-2	NA	CASSLGTRPPYGYTF	TGTGCCAGCAGCTTAGGGACGCGGCCCCCCTATGGCTACACCTTC
many	TRBV24-1	TRBJ2-1	TRBD2	CATSDTSAFYNEQFF	TGTGCCACCAGTGATACTAGCGCATTCTACAATGAGCAGTTCTTC
NA	TRBV7-9	TRBJ1-4	TRBD1	CASSRATGANEKLFF	TGTGCCAGCAGCAGGGCGACAGGGGCTAATGAAAAACTGTTTTTT
NA	TRBV29-1	TRBJ2-5	NA	CSVELGTGETQYF	TGCAGCGTTGAACTAGGTACAGGGGAGACCCAGTACTTC
few	TRBV18	TRBJ2-2	TRBD1	CASSTGTGRNTGELFF	TGTGCCAGCTCAACCGGGACAGGGAGGAACACCGGGGAGCTGTTTTTT
many	TRBV4-2	TRBJ1-2	TRBD1	CASSQEGQAPNYGYTF	TGTGCCAGCAGCCAAGAGGGACAGGCCCCTAACTATGGCTACACCTTC
NA	TRBV6-2/TRBV6-3	TRBJ2-1	TRBD2	CASSYLRTSGSSYNEQFF	TGTGCCAGCAGTTACTTACGGACTAGCGGGAGCTCCTACAATGAGCAGTTCTTC
many	TRBV9	TRBJ2-7	NA	CASSPEAPGAREQYF	TGTGCCAGCAGCCCCGAGGCCCCCGGGGCTCGAGAGCAGTACTTC
many	TRBV6-5	TRBJ2-7	TRBD1	CASSPPQGAREQYF	TGTGCCAGCAGTCCCCCACAGGGGGCGCGGGAGCAGTACTTC
many	TRBV3-1	TRBJ1-2	NA	CASSQEDTDRYGYTF	TGTGCCAGCAGCCAAGAAGATACAGATCGCTATGGCTACACCTTC
many	TRBV28	TRBJ2-7	NA	CASSFILPAEQYF	TGTGCCAGCAGTTTTATCCTGCCCGCCGAGCAGTACTTC
many	TRBV29-1	TRBJ1-2	TRBD1	CSVDGQGRSYGYTF	TGCAGCGTTGACGGACAGGGACGCTCCTATGGCTACACCTTC
NA	TRBV29-1	TRBJ2-5	NA	CSVALRQQETQYF	TGCAGCGTTGCTTTGAGACAACAAGAGACCCAGTACTTC
many	TRBV28	TRBJ1-1	TRBD1	CASRLPGQDRTFF	TGTGCCAGCAGGCTACCCGGACAGGATAGGACTTTCTTT
few	TRBV4-1	TRBJ2-7	NA	CASSQDPPGGLDEQYF	TGCGCCAGCAGCCAAGATCCCCCAGGGGGACTCGACGAGCAGTACTTC
many	TRBV9	TRBJ2-7	TRBD1	CASSRLTGAGEQYF	TGTGCCAGCAGCAGATTGACAGGGGCCGGCGAGCAGTACTTC
many	TRBV29-1	TRBJ2-7	NA	CSVGVRGYEQYF	TGCAGCGTTGGAGTTAGGGGTTACGAGCAGTACTTC
few	TRBV19	TRBJ1-2	NA	CASSIDRRYGYTF	TGTGCCAGTAGTATAGATCGGAGATATGGCTACACCTTC
few	TRBV12-3/TRBV12-4	TRBJ2-1	TRBD2	CASSNALSGGAYNEQFF	TGTGCCAGCAGCAATGCCCTAAGCGGGGGGGCCTACAATGAGCAGTTCTTC
few	TRBV11-2	TRBJ2-3	TRBD1	CASSLARDRGWSDTQYF	TGTGCCAGCAGCTTGGCCCGGGACAGGGGGTGGTCAGATACGCAGTATTTT
many	TRBV9	TRBJ1-6	NA	CASLSPPGVNSPLHF	TGTGCCAGCCTTTCCCCTCCCGGGGTCAATTCACCCCTCCACTTT
few	TRBV3-1	TRBJ2-3	TRBD2	CASSPRGGGFSSTDTQYF	TGTGCCAGCAGTCCCCGTGGCGGGGGGTTTTCTAGCACAGATACGCAGTATTTT
many	TRBV28	TRBJ2-2	TRBD2	CASSRTSGGGELFF	TGTGCCAGCAGCCGGACTAGCGGAGGCGGGGAGCTGTTTTTT
NA	TRBV12-3/TRBV12-4	TRBJ1-1	NA	CASTMRQNTEAFF	TGTGCCAGCACCATGAGGCAGAACACTGAAGCTTTCTTT
many	TRBV5-1	TRBJ2-7	NA	CASSLGLEDEQYF	TGCGCCAGCAGCTTGGGACTCGAGGACGAGCAGTACTTC
few	TRBV19	TRBJ1-5	NA	CASSSRRQSNQPQHF	TGTGCCAGTAGTTCTCGACGACAGAGCAATCAGCCCCAGCATTTT
many	TRBV7-9	TRBJ2-3	NA	CASTQGPSTDTQYF	TGTGCCAGCACCCAAGGACCGAGCACAGATACGCAGTATTTT
many	TRBV3-1	TRBJ2-1	TRBD2	CASQRTSGGGEQFF	TGTGCCAGCCAAAGGACTAGCGGGGGAGGTGAGCAGTTCTTC
many	TRBV30	TRBJ2-1	NA	CAWTRGYDEQFF	TGTGCCTGGACCAGAGGTTACGATGAGCAGTTCTTC
many	TRBV7-2	TRBJ2-7	NA	CASSLSSYEQYF	TGTGCCAGCAGCCTCAGCTCCTACGAGCAGTACTTC
few	TRBV6-5	TRBJ2-3	NA	CASRPTGKSTDTQYF	TGTGCCAGCAGGCCCACGGGGAAAAGCACAGATACGCAGTATTTT